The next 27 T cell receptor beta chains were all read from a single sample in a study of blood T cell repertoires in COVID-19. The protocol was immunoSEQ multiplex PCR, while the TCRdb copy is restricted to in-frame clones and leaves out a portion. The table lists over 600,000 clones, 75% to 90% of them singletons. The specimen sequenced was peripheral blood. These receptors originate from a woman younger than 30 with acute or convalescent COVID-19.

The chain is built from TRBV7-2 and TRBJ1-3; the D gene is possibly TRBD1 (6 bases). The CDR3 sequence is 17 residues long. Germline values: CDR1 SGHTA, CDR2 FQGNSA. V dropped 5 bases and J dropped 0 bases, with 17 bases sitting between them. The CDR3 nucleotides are TGTGCCAGCAGCATACAGGGCCTACTTCCCTCTGGAAACACCATATATTTT. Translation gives CASSIQGLLPSGNTIYF.

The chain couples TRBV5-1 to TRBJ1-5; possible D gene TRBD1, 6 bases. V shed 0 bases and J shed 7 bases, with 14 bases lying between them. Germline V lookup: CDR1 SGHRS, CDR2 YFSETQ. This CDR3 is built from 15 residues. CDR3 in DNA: TGCGCCAGCAGCTTGGATGGACAGTTCAACCAGCCCCAGCATTTT. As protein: CASSLDGQFNQPQHF.

In nucleotides, the CDR3 is TGTGCCAGCAGACCGAGGGGGGGGTCTGGCTACACCTTC. Translating gives CASRPRGGSGYTF. The rearrangement joins TRBV6-5 to TRBJ1-2, with D tentatively TRBD1 (6 bases). Germline-derived CDR1 and CDR2 are MNHEY and SVGAGI. V gave up 6 bases and J gave up 7 bases, with 15 bases separating them. The length of the CDR3 is 13 residues.

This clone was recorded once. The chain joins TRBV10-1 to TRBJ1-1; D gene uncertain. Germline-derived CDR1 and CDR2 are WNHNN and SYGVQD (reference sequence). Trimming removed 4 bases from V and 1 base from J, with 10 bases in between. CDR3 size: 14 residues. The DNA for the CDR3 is TGCGCCAGCAGTGTACAAGCGAGGAACACTGAAGCTTTCTTT. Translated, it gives CASSVQARNTEAFF.

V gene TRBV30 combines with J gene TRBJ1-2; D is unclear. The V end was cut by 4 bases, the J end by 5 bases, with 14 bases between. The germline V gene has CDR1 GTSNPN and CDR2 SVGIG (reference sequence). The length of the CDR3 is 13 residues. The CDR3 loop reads CAWNRHGKYGYTF. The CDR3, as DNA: TGTGCCTGGAATCGTCACGGGAAGTATGGCTACACCTTC. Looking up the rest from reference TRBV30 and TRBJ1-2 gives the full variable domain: SQTIHQWPATLVQPVGSPLSLECTVEGTSNPNLYWYRQAAGRGLQLLFYSVGIGQISSEVPQNLSASRPQDRQFILSSKKLLLSDSGFYLCAWNRHGKYGYTFGSGTRLTVV.

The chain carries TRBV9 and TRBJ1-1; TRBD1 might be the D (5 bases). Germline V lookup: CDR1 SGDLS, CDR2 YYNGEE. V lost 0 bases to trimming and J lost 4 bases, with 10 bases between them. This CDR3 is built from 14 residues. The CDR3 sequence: CASSVVTGGTEAFF. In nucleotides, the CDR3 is TGTGCCAGCAGCGTAGTAACGGGGGGCACTGAAGCTTTCTTT.

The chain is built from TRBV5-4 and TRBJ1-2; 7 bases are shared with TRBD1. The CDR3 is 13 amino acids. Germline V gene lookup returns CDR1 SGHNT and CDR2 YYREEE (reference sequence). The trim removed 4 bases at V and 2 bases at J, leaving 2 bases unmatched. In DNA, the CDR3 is TGTGCCAGCAGCCCGGGACAGAACTATGGCTACACCTTC. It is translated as CASSPGQNYGYTF.

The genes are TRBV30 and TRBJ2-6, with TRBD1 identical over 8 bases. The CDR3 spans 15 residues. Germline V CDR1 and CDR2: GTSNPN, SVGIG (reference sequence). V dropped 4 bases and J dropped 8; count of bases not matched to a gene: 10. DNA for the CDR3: TGTGCCTGGAACAAACCTCGGACAGGGACCAACGTCCTGACTTTC. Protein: CAWNKPRTGTNVLTF.

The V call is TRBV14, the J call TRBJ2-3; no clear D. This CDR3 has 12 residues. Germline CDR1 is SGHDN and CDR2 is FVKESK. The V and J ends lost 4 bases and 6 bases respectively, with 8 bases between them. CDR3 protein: CASSPRLDTQYF. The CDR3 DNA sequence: TGTGCCAGCAGCCCGAGACTCGATACGCAGTATTTT.

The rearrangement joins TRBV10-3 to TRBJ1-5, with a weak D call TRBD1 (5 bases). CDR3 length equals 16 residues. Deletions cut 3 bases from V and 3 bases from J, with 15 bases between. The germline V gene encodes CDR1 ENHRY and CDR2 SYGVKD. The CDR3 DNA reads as TGTGCCATCAGTGACCCTCAGGGTGCCTACAATCAGCCCCAGCATTTT. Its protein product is CAISDPQGAYNQPQHF.

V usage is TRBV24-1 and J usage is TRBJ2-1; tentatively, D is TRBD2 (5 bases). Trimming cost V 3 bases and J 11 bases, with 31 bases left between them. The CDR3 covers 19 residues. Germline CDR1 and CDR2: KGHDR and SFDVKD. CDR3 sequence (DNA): TGTGCCACCAGTGATACCAATCCTGACGACGGGAACGGATACAACCAGCAGTTCTTC. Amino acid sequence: CATSDTNPDDGNGYNQQFF.

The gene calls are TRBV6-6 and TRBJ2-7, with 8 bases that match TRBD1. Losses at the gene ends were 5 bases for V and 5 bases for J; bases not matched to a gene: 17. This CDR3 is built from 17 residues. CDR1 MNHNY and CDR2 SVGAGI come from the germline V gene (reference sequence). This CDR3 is CASSQTTAGQGFHEQYF. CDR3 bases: TGTGCCAGCAGTCAAACGACCGCTGGACAGGGCTTCCACGAGCAGTACTTC.

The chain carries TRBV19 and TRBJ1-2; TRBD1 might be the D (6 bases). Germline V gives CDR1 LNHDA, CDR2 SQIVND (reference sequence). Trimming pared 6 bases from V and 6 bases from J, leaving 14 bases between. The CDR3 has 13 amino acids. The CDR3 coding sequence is TGTGCCAGTAGAGACACAGGGCTCGATGGCTACACCTTC. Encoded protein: CASRDTGLDGYTF.

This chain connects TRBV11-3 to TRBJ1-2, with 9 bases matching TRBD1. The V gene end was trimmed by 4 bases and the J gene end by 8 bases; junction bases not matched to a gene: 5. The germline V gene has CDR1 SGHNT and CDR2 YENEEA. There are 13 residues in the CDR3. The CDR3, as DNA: TGTGCCAGCAGCTGCCACGGACAGGGGGGCTACACCTTC. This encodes CASSCHGQGGYTF. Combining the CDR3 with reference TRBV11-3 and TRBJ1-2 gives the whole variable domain EAGVVQSPRYKIIEKKQPVAFWCNPISGHNTLYWYLQNLGQGPELLIRYENEEAVDDSQLPKDRFSAERLKGVDSTLKIQPAELGDSAVYLCASSCHGQGGYTFGSGTRLTVV.

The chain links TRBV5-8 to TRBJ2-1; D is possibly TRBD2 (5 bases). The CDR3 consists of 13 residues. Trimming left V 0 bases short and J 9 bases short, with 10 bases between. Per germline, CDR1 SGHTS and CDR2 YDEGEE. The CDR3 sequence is CASSLVTRFEQFF. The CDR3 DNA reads TGTGCCAGCAGCTTGGTTACTAGGTTTGAGCAGTTCTTC.

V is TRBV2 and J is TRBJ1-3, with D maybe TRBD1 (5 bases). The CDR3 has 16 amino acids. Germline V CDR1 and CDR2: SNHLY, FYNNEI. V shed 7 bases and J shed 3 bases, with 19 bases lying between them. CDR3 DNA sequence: TGTGCCAGCACCCCCTCGGGGGGACCGTTTGGAAACACCATATATTTT. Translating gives CASTPSGGPFGNTIYF.

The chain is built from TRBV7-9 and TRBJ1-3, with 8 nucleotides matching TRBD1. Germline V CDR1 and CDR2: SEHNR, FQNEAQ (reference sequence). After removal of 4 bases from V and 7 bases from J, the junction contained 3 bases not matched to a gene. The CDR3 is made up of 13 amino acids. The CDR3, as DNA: TGTGCCAGCAGCTCGCGGACAGGGAACACCATATATTTT. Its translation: CASSSRTGNTIYF.

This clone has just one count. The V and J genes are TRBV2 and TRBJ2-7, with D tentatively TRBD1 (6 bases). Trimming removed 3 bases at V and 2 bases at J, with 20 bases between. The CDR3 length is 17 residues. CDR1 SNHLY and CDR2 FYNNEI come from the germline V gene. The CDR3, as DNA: TGTGCCAGCAGTGACGTGACAGGCGAAATCGACACCTACGAGCAGTACTTC. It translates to CASSDVTGEIDTYEQYF. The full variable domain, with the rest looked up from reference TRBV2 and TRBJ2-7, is EPEVTQTPSHQVTQMGQEVILRCVPISNHLYFYWYRQILGQKVEFLVSFYNNEISEKSEIFDDQFSVERPDGSNFTLKIRSTKLEDSAMYFCASSDVTGEIDTYEQYFGPGTRLTVT.

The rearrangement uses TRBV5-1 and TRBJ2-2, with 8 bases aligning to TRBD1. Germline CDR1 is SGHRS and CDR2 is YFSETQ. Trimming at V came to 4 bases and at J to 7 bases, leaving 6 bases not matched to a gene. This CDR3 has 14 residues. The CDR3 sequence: CASSADREGGELFF. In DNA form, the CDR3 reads TGCGCCAGCAGCGCGGACAGGGAAGGCGGGGAGCTGTTTTTT.

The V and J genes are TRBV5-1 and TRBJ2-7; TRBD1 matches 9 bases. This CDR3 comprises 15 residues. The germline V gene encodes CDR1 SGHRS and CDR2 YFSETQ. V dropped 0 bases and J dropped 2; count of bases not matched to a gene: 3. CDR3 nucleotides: TGCGCCAGCAGCTTGGGAGGGACAGGGACCTACGAGCAGTACTTC. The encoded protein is CASSLGGTGTYEQYF.

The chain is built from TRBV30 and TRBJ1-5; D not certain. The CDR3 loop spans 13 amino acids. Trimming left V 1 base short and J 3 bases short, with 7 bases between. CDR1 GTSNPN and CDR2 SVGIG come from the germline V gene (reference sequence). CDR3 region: CAWSENLNQPQHF. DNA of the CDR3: TGTGCCTGGAGTGAAAATCTCAATCAGCCCCAGCATTTT.

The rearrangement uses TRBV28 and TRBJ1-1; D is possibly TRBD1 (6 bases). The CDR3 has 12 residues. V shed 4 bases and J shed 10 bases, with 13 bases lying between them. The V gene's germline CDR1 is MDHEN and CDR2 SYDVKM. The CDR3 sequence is CASSWSTGLAFF. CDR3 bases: TGTGCCAGCAGTTGGTCCACAGGGTTAGCTTTCTTT.

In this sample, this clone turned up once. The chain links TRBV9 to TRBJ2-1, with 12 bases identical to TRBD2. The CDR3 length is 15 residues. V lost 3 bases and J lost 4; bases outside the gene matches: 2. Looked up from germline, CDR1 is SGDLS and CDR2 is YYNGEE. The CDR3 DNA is TGTGCCAGCAGCGGGACTAGCGGGGCTTACAATGAGCAGTTCTTC. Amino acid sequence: CASSGTSGAYNEQFF.

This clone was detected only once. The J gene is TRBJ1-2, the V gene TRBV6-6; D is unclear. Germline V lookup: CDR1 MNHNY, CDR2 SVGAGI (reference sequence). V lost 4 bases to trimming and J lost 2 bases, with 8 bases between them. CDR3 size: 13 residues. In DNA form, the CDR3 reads TGTGCCAGCAGTTCCGGGTCAAACTATGGCTACACCTTC. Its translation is CASSSGSNYGYTF.

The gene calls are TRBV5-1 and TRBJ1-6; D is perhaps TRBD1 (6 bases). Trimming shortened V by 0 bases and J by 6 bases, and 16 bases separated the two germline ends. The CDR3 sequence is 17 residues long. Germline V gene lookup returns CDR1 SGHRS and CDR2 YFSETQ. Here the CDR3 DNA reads TGCGCCAGCAGCTTGGTGGGGGCCGGCCCGGTTAATTCACCCCTCCACTTT. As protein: CASSLVGAGPVNSPLHF.

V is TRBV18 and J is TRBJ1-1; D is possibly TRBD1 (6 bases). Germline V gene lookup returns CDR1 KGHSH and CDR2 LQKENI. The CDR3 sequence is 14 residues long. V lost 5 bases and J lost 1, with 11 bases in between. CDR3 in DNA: TGTGCCAGCTCAAATAAACAGGGGAACACTGAAGCTTTCTTT. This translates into CASSNKQGNTEAFF.

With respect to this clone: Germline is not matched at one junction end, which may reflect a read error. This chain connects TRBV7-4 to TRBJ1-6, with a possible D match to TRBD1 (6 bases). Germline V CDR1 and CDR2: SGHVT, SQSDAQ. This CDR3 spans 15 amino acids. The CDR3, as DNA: TGTGCCAGCAGTTTAGGGTCCCAGGGGAATTCACCCCTCCACTTT. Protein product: CASSLGSQGNSPLHF. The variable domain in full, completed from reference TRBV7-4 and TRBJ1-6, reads GAGVSQSPRYKVAKRGRDVALRCDSISGHVTLYWYRQTLGQGSEVLTYSQSDAQRDKSGRPSGRFSAERPERSVSTLKIQRTEQGDSAVYLCASSLGSQGNSPLHFGNGTRLTVT.